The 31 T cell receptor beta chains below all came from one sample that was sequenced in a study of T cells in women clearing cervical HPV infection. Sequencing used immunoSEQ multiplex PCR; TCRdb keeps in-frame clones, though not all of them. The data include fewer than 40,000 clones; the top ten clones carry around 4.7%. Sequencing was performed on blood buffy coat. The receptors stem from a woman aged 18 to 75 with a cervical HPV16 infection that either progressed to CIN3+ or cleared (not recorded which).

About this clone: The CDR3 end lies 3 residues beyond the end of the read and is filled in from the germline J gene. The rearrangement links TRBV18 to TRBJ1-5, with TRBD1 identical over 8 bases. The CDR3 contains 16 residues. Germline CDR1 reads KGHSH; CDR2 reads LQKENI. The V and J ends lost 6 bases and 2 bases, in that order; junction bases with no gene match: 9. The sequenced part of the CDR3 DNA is TGTGCCAGCTCCCTCAGCGGACAGGGAGGCAATCAGCCC. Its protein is CASSLSGQGGNQP. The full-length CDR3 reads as CASSLSGQGGNQPQHF.

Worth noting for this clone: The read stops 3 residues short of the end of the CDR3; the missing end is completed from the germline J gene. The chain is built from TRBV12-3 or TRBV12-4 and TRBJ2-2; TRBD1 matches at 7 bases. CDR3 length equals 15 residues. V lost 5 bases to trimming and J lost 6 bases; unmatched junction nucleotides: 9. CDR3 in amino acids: CASSATDRAPGELFF. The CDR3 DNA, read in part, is TGTGCCAGCAGTGCTACAGACAGGGCTCCCGGGGAG.

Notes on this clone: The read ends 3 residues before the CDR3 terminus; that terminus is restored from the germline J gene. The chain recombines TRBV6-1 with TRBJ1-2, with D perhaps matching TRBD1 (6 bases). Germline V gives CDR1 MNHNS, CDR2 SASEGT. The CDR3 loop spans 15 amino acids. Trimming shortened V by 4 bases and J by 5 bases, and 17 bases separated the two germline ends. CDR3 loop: CASSGRWTAEYGYTF. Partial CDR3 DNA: TGTGCCAGCAGTGGACGATGGACAGCCGAATATGGC.

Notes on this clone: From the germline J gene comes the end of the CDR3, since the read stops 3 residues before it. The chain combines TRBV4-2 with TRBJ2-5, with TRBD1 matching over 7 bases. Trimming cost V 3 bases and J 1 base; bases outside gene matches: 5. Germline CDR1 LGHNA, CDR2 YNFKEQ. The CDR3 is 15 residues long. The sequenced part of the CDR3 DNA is TGTGCCAGCAGCCAGGTTAGGGGGCCCCAAGAGACC. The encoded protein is CASSQVRGPQET. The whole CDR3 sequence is CASSQVRGPQETQYF.

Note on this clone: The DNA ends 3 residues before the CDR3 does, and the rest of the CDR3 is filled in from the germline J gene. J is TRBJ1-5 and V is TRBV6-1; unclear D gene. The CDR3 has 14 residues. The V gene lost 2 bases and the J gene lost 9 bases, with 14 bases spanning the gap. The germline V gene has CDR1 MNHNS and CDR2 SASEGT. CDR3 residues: CASSESAVQSPQHF. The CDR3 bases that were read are TGTGCCAGCAGTGAAAGCGCCGTCCAGTCGCCC.

CDR3 DNA (partial): TGCAGTGCTCCGGGACTAGCCCAGAAGACC. It encodes CSAPGLAQKT. The whole CDR3 reads CSAPGLAQKTQYF. The chain couples TRBV20-1 to TRBJ2-5; 9 bases line up with TRBD2. The CDR3 extends 3 residues past the end of the read, so its final part is completed from the germline J gene. In germline, CDR1 is DFQATT, CDR2 SNEGSKA (reference sequence). CDR3 length equals 13 residues. The V and J ends lost 5 bases and 6 bases, in that order; junction bases with no gene match: 7.

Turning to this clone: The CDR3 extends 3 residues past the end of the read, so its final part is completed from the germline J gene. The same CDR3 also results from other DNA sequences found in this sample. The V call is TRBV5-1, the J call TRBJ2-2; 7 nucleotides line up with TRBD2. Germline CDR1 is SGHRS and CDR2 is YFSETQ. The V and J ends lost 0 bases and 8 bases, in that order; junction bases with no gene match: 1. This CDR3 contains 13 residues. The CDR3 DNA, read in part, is TGCGCCAGCAGCTTGGAAGCGGGGGGGGAG. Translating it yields CASSLEAGGE. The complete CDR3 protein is CASSLEAGGELFF. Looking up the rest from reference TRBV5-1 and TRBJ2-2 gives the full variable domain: KAGVTQTPRYLIKTRGQQVTLSCSPISGHRSVSWYQQTPGQGLQFLFEYFSETQRNKGNFPGRFSGRQFSNSRSEMNVSTLELGDSALYLCASSLEAGGELFFGEGSRLTVL.

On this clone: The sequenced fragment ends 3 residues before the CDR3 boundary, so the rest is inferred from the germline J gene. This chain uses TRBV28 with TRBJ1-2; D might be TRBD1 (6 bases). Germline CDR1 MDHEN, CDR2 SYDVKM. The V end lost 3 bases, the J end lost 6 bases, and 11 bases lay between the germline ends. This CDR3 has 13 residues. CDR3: CASSLGAGNGYTF. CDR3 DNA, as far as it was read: TGTGCCAGCAGTTTGGGGGCAGGGAATGGC.

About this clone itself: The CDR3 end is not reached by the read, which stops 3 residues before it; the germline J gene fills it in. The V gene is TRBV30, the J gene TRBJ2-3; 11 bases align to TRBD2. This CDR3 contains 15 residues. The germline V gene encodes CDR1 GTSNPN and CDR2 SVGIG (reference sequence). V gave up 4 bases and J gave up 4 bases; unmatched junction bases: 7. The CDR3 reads CAWTPGLAASDTQYF. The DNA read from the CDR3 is TGTGCCTGGACCCCGGGACTAGCGGCATCAGATACG.

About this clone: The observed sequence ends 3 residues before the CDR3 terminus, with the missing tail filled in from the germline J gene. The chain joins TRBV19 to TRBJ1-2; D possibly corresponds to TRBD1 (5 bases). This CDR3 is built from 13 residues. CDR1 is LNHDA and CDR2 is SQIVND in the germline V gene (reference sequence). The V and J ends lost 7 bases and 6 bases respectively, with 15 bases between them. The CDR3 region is CASTKWGGDGYTF. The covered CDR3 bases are TGTGCCAGTACCAAGTGGGGGGGAGATGGC.

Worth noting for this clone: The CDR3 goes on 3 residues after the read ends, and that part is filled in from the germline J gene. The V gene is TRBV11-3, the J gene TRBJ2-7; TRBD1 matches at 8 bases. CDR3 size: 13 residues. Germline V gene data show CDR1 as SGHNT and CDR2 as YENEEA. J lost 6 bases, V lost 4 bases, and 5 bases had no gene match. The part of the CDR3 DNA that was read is TGTGCCAGCAGCTACCGGACAGGGAGCGAG. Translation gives CASSYRTGSE. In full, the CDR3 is CASSYRTGSEQYF.

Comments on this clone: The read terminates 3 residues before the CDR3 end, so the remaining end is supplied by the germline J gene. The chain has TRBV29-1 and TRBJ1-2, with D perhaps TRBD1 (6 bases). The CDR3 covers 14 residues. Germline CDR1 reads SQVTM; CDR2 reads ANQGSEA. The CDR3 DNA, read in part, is TGCAGCGCTAGAACCGGGACAACCGGACCCGGC. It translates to CSARTGTTGPG. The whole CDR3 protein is CSARTGTTGPGYTF.

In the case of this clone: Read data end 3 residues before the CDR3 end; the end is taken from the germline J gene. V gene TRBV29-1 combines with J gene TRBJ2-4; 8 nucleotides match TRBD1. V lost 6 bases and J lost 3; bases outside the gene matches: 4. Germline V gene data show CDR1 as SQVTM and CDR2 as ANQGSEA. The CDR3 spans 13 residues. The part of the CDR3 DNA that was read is TGCAGCGTCGCAGGGGGCAACAAAAACATT. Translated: CSVAGGNKNI. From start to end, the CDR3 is CSVAGGNKNIQYF.

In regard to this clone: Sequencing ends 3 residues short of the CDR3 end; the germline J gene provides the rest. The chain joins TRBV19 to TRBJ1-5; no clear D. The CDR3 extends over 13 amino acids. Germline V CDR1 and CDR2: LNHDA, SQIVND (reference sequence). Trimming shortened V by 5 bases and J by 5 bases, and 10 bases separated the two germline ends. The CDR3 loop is CASSVTTDQPQHF. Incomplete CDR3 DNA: TGTGCCAGTAGTGTCACAACAGATCAGCCC.

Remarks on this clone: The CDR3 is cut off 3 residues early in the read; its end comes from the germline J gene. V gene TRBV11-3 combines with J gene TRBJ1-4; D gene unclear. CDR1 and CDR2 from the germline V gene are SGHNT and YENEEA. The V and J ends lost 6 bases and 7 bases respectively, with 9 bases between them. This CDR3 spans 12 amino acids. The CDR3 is CASSLTGEKLFF. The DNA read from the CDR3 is TGTGCCAGCAGTTTGACGGGTGAAAAA.

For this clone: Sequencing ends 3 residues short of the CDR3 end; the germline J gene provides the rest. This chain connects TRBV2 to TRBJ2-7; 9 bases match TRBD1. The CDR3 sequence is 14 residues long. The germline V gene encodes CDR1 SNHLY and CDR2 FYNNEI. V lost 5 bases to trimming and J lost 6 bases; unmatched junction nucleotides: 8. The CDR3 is CASSRAGQGSEQYF. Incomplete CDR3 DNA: TGTGCCAGCAGTAGAGCGGGACAGGGTTCCGAG.

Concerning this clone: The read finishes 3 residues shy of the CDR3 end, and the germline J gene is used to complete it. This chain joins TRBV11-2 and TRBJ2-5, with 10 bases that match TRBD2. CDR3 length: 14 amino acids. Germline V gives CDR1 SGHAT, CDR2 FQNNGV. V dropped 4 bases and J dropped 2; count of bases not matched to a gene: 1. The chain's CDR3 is CASSSAGGQETQYF. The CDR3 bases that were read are TGTGCCAGCAGCTCAGCGGGGGGGCAAGAGACC.

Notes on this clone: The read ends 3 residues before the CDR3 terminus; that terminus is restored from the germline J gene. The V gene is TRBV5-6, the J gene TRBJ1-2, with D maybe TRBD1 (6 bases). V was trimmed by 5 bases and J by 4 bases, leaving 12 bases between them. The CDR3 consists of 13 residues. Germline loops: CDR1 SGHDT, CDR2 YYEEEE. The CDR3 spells CASSLQGLYGYTF. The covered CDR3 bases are TGTGCCAGCAGTCTTCAGGGGCTCTATGGC. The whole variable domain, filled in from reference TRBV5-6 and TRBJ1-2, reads DAGVTQSPTHLIKTRGQQVTLRCSPKSGHDTVSWYQQALGQGPQFIFQYYEEEERQRGNFPDRFSGHQFPNYSSELNVNALLLGDSALYLCASSLQGLYGYTFGSGTRLTVV.

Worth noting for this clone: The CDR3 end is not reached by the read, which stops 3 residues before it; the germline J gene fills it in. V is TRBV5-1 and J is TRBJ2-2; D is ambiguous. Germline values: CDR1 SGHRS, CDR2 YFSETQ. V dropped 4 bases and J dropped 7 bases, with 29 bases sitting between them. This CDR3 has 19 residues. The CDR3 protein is CASSPFGQVSAEVIGELFF. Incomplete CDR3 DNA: TGCGCCAGCAGCCCCTTTGGGCAGGTTTCGGCTGAGGTTATCGGGGAG.

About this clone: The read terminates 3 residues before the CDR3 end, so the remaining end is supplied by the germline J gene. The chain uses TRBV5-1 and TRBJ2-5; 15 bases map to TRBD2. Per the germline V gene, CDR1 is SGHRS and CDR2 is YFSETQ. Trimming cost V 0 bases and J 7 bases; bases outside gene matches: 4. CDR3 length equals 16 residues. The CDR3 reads CASSLGTSGGEGTQYF. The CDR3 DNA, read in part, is TGCGCCAGCAGCTTGGGGACTAGCGGGGGGGAAGGGACC.

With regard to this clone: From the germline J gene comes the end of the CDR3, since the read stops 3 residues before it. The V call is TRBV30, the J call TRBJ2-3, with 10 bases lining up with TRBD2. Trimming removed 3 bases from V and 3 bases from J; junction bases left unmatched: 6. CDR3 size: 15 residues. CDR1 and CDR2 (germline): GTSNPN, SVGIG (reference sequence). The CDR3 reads CAWRSSGRKTDTQYF. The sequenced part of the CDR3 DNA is TGTGCCTGGAGGAGTAGCGGGAGGAAGACAGATACG.

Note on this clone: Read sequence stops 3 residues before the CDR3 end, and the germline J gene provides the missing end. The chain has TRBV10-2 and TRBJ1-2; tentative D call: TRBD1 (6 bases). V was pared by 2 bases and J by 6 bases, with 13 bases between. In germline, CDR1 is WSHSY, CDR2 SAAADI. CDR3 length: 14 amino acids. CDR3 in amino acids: CASSEQTGLDGYTF. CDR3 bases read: TGCGCCAGCAGTGAGCAAACAGGGCTGGATGGC.

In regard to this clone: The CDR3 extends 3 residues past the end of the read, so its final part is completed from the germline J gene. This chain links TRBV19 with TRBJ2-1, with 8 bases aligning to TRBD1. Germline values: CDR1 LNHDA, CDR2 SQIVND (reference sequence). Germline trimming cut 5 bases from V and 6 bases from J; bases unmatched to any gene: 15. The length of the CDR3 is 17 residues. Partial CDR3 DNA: TGTGCCAGTAGTCCCGGACAGGGCACGGCAATCGGCAATGAG. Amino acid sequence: CASSPGQGTAIGNE. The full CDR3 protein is CASSPGQGTAIGNEQFF.

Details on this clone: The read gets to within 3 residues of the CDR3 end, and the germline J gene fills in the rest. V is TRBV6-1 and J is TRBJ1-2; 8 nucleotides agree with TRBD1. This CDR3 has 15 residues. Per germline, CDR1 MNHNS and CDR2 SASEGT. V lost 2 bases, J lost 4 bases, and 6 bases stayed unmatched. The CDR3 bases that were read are TGTGCCAGCAGTGAAAATTTCGGGACAGGCTATGGC. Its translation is CASSENFGTGYG. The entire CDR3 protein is CASSENFGTGYGYTF.

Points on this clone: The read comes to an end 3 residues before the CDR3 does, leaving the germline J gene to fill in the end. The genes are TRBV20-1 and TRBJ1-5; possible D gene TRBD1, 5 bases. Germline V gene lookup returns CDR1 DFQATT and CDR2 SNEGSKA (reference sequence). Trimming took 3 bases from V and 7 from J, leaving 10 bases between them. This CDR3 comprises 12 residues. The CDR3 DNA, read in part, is TGCAGTGCTAGTAACCAGGGACAGCCC. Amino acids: CSASNQGQP. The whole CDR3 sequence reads CSASNQGQPQHF.

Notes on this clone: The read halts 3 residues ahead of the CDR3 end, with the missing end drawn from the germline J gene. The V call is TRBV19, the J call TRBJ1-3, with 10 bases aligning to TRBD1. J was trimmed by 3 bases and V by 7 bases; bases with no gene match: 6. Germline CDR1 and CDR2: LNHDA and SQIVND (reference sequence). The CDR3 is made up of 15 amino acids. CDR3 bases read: TGTGCCAGTACCCCCGACAGGGGGCTTGGAAACACC. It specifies CASTPDRGLGNT. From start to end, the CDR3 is CASTPDRGLGNTIYF.

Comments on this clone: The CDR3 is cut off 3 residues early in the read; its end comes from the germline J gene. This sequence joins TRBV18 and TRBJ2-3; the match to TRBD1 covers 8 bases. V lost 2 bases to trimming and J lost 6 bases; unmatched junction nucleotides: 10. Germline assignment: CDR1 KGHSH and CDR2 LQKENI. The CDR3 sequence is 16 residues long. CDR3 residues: CASSPAGTGLRDTQYF. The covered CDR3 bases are TGTGCCAGCTCACCAGCCGGGACAGGTCTTAGGGATACG.

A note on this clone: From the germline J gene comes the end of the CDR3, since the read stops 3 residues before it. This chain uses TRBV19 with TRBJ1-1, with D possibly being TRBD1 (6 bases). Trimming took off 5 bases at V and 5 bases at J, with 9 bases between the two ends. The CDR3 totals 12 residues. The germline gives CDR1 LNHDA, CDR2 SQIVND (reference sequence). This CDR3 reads CASSPQGTEAFF. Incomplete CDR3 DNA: TGTGCCAGTAGTCCTCAGGGGACTGAA. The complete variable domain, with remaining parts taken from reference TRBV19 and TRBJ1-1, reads DGGITQSPKYLFRKEGQNVTLSCEQNLNHDAMYWYRQDPGQGLRLIYYSQIVNDFQKGDIAEGYSVSREKKESFPLTVTSAQKNPTAFYLCASSPQGTEAFFGQGTRLTVV.

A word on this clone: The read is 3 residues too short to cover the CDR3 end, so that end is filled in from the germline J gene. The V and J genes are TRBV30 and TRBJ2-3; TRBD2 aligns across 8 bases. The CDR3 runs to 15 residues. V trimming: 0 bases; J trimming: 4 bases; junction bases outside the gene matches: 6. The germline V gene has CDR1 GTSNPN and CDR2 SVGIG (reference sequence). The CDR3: CAWSVGAGGPDTQYF. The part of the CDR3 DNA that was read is TGTGCCTGGAGTGTTGGGGCGGGGGGCCCAGATACG.

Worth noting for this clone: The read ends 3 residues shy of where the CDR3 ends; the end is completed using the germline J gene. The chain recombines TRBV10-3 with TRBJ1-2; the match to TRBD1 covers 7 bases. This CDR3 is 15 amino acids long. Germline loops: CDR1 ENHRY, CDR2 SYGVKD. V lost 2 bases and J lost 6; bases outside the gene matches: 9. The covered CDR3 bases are TGTGCCATCAGTGAGAGGGGGCCCCAGGGCCATGGC. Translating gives CAISERGPQGHG. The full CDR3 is CAISERGPQGHGYTF.

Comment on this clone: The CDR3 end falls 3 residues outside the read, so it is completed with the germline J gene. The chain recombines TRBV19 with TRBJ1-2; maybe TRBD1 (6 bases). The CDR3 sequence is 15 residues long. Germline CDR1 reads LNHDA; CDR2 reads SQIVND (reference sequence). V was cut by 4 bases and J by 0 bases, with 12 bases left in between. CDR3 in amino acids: CASSNTGWANYGYTF. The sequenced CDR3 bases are TGTGCCAGTAGTAATACAGGGTGGGCTAACTATGGC.